Listed below are T cell receptor beta chains from one sample, sequenced in a study of blood T cell repertoires in COVID-19. Data came from immunoSEQ multiplex PCR; TCRdb stores just in-frame clones and leaves some out. The table lists tens of thousands of clones, about 81% of them singletons. The sequenced sample was peripheral blood. These receptors all stem from a human donor in a cohort sampled during active COVID-19. Both conserved end residues are part of each CDR3. The D gene is left open where the match is weak. Size values are once, few and many counts, or a class for expanded clones, and some rows have none.

TGTGCCAGCAAGCTCCAGAGGAATCAGCCCCAGCATTTT	CASKLQRNQPQHF	TRBV6-5	TRBJ1-5	.	.
TGTGCTAGTGGTCCCTGGAGGAACAGGGTAGGGAATGAGCAGTTCTTC	CASGPWRNRVGNEQFF	TRBV12-5	TRBJ2-1	.	.
TGTGCCAGCAGCCCGCCGGGGACTGCCGAGCAGTACTTC	CASSPPGTAEQYF	TRBV7-9	TRBJ2-7	.	.
TGCAGCGTTGCCCAGGGGGGCCTTAATGAAAAACTGTTTTTT	CSVAQGGLNEKLFF	TRBV29-1	TRBJ1-4	TRBD1	.
TGTGCCAGCAGCCCAAGACTAGCGGGAGACCCCGGGGAGCTGTTTTTT	CASSPRLAGDPGELFF	TRBV7-2	TRBJ2-2	TRBD2	.
TGTGCCAGCAGCTCCCGGCAGGGGGACCAGCCCCAGCATTTT	CASSSRQGDQPQHF	TRBV7-2	TRBJ1-5	TRBD1	.
TGTGCCACCCGAGGACAGGGGGTTTCTACCGGGGAGCTGTTTTTT	CATRGQGVSTGELFF	TRBV11-2	TRBJ2-2	TRBD1	.
TGTGCCAGCAGCAAAGACCAGGGCTCCTACAATGAGCAGTTCTTC	CASSKDQGSYNEQFF	TRBV21-1	TRBJ2-1	.	.
TGTGCCAGCAGCCAAGATCTCGCGGGGCCGGGCGGGGAGACCCAGTACTTC	CASSQDLAGPGGETQYF	TRBV4-2	TRBJ2-5	.	.
TGCGCCAGCAGTCAATCCCGGACGAGGGAGCCCCAGCATTTT	CASSQSRTREPQHF	TRBV23-1	TRBJ1-5	.	.
TGTGCCAGCAGCTTGGCTGGTAGGGGCGCACCCCTCCACTTT	CASSLAGRGAPLHF	TRBV5-4	TRBJ1-6	.	few
TGTGCCAGCAGCTTGGCCGGCCGGACAGGGAAAGAGACCCAGTACTTC	CASSLAGRTGKETQYF	TRBV5-4	TRBJ2-5	TRBD1	.
TGTGCCAGCAGCCCGTCGGGGGAATATGGCTACACCTTC	CASSPSGEYGYTF	TRBV3-1/TRBV3-2	TRBJ1-2	.	.
TGTGCCAGCAGCGAGACTATGAACACCGGGGAGCTGTTTTTT	CASSETMNTGELFF	TRBV6-2/TRBV6-3	TRBJ2-2	.	.
TGTGCCAGCAGCTTTTGGGACACGAACACCGGGGAGCTGTTTTTT	CASSFWDTNTGELFF	TRBV5-4	TRBJ2-2	.	.